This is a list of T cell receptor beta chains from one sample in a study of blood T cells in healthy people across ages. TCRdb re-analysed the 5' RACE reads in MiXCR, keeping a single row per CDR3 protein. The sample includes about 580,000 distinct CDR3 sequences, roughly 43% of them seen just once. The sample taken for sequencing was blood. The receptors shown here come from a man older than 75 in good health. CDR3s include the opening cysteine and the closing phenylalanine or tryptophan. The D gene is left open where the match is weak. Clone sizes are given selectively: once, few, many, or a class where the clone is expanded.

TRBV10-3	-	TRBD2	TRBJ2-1	CAISESGTRDEQFF	TGTGCCATCAGTGAGTCAGGGACTAGGGACGAGCAGTTCTTC
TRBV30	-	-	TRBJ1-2	CAWSADLGAYGYTF	TGTGCCTGGAGTGCCGATTTGGGGGCCTATGGCTACACCTTC
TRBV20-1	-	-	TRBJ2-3	CSALGVGTDTQYF	TGCAGTGCTCTGGGGGTTGGAACAGATACGCAGTATTTT
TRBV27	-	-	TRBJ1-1	CASRTGGQAFF	TGTGCCAGCCGAACCGGGGGCCAAGCTTTCTTT
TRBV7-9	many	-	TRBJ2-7	CASSFVQYTEQYF	TGTGCCAGCAGCTTTGTACAGTATACCGAGCAGTACTTC
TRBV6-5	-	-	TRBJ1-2	CASSDGSRDGYTF	TGTGCCAGCAGTGACGGAAGTCGGGATGGCTACACCTTC
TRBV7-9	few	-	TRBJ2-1	CASSFVWGAVEQFF	TGTGCCAGCAGCTTTGTGTGGGGGGCGGTTGAGCAGTTCTTC
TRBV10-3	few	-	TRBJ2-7	CAIETPPYEQYF	TGTGCCATCGAGACTCCACCTTACGAGCAGTACTTC
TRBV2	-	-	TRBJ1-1	CASRRLDGNTEAFF	TGTGCCAGCAGACGATTGGACGGCAACACTGAAGCTTTCTTT
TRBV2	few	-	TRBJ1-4	CASSALRDGNEKLFF	TGTGCCAGCAGTGCCCTACGAGACGGAAATGAAAAACTGTTTTTT
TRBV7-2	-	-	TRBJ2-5	CASSGASGAGETQYF	TGTGCCAGCTCAGGGGCTAGCGGAGCGGGGGAGACCCAGTACTTC
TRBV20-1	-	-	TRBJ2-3	CSALKAGSDTQYF	TGCAGTGCTTTAAAGGCAGGGAGTGATACGCAGTATTTT
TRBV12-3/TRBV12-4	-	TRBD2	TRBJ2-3	CASSFERGVRVTDTQYF	TGTGCCAGCAGTTTTGAACGGGGGGTGCGGGTCACAGATACGCAGTATTTT
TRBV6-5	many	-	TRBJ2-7	CASSYSPVREQYF	TGTGCCAGCAGTTACTCCCCAGTTCGGGAGCAGTACTTC
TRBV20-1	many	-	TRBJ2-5	CSARDVLGGRETQYF	TGCAGTGCTAGAGATGTCCTGGGCGGACGAGAGACCCAGTACTTC
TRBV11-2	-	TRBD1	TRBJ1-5	CASSLGAGGVQPQHF	TGTGCCAGCAGCTTAGGGGCAGGGGGCGTTCAGCCCCAGCATTTT
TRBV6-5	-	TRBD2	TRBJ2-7	CASSYSTSGETLYF	TGTGCCAGCAGTTACTCTACTAGCGGGGAGACCCTGTACTTC
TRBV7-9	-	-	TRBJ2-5	CASLREAGETQYF	TGTGCCAGCTTAAGAGAGGCCGGGGAGACCCAGTACTTC
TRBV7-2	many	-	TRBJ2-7	CASSLGQGGKEQYF	TGTGCCAGCAGCTTAGGGCAGGGGGGGAAGGAGCAGTACTTC
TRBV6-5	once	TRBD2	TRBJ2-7	CASSSAGGVGNEQYF	TGTGCCAGCAGTTCAGCGGGGGGCGTGGGCAACGAGCAGTACTTC
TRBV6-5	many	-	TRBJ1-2	CASSPSTAYGYTF	TGTGCCAGCAGCCCCTCGACAGCCTATGGCTACACCTTC
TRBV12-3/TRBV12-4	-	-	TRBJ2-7	CASSRGGHYNEQYF	TGTGCCAGCAGCCGAGGCGGACACTACAATGAGCAGTACTTC
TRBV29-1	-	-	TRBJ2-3	CSVYIAESTDTQYF	TGCAGCGTGTATATAGCGGAAAGCACAGATACGCAGTATTTT